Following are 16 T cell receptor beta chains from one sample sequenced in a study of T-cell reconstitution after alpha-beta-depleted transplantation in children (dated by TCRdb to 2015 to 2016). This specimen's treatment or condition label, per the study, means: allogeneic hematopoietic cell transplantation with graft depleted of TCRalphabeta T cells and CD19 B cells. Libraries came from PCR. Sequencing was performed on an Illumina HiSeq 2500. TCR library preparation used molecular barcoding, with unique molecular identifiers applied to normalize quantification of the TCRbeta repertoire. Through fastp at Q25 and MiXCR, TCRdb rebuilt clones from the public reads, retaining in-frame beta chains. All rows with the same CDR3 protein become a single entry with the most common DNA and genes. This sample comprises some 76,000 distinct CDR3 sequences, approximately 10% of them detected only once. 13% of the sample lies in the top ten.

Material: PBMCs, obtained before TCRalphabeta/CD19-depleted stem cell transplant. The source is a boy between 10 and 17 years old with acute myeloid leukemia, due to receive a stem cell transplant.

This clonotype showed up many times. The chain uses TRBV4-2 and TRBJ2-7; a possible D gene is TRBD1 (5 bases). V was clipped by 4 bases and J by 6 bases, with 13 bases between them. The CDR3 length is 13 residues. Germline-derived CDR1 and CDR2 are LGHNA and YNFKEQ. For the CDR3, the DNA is TGTGCCAGCAGCCCTGGGGCCACCCTCGAGCAGTACTTC. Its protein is CASSPGATLEQYF.

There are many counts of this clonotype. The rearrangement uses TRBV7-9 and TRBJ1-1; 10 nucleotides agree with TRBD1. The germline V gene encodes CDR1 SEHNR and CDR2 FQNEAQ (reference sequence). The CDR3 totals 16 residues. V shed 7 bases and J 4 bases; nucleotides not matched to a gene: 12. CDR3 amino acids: CASTLTGGLGATEAFF. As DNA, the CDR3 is TGTGCCAGCACACTGACAGGGGGCCTCGGAGCCACTGAAGCTTTCTTT.

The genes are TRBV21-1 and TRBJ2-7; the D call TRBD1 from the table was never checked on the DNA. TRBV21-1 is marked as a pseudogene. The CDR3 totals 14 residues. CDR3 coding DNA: TGTGCCAGCAGCAAAGCAGGGGTTCCCCACGAGCAGTACGTC. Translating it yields CASSKAGVPHEQYV.

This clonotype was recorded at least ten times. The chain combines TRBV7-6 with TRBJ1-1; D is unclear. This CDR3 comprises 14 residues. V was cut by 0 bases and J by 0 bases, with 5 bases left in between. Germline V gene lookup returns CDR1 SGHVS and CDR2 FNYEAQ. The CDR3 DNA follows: TGTGCCAGCAGCTTAGCCGGGGTGAACACTGAAGCTTTCTTT. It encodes CASSLAGVNTEAFF.

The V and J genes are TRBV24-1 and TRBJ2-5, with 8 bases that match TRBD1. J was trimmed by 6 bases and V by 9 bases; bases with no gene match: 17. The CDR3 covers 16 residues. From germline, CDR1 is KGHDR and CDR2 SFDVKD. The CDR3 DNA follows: TGTGCCACCTCAGGGGCCAACAGGGGGGCGGAAAAGACCCAGTACTTC. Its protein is CATSGANRGAEKTQYF.

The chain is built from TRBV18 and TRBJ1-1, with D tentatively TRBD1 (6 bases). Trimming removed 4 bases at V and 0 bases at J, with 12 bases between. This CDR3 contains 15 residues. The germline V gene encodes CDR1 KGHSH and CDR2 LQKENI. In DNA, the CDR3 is TGTGCCAGCTCACGGGGGGGGCAATTGAACACTGAAGCTTTCTTT. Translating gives CASSRGGQLNTEAFF.

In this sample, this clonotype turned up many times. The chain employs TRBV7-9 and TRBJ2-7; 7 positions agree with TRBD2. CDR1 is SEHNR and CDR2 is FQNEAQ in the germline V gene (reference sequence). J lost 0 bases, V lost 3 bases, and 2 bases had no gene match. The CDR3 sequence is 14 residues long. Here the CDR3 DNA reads TGTGCCAGCAGCTTGACTAGCAGCTCCTACGAGCAGTACTTC. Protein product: CASSLTSSSYEQYF.

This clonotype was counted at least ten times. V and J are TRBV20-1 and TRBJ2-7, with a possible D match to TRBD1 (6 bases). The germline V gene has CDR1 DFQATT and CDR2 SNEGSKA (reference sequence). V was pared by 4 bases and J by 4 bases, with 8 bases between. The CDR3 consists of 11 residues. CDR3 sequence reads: CSAKQGYEQYF. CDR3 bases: TGCAGTGCTAAACAGGGATACGAGCAGTACTTC.

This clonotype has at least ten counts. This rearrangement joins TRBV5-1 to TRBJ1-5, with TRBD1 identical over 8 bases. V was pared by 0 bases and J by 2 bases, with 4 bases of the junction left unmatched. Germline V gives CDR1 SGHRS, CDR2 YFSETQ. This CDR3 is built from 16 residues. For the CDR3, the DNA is TGCGCCAGCAGCTTGGGAGCAGGGGGCCGCAATCAGCCCCAGCATTTT. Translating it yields CASSLGAGGRNQPQHF.

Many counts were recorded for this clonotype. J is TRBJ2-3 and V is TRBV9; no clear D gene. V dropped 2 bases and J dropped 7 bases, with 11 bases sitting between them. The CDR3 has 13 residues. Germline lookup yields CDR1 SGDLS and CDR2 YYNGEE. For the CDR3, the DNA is TGTGCCAGCAGCGTTTCTTCTACGAATACGCAGTATTTT. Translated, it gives CASSVSSTNTQYF. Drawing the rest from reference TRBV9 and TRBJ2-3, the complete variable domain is DSGVTQTPKHLITATGQRVTLRCSPRSGDLSVYWYQQSLDQGLQFLIQYYNGEERAKGNILERFSAQQFPDLHSELNLSSLELGDSALYFCASSVSSTNTQYFGPGTRLTVL.

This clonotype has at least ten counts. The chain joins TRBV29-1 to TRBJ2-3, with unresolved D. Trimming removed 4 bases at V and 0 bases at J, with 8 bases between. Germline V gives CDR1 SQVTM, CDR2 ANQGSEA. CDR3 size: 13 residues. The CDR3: CSVAPDSTDTQYF. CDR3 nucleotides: TGCAGCGTTGCCCCCGACAGCACAGATACGCAGTATTTT.

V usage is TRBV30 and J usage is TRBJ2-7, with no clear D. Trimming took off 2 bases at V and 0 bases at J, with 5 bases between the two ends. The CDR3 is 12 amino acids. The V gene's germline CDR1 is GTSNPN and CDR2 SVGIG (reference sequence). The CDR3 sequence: CAWSLSSYEQYF. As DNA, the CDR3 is TGTGCCTGGAGTCTGAGCTCCTACGAGCAGTACTTC.

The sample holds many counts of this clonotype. In DNA form, the CDR3 reads TGCGCCAGCAGTGGTAGACTAGCGGGAGTTGCGGATACGCAGTATTTT. Protein sequence: CASSGRLAGVADTQYF. The chain combines TRBV10-2 with TRBJ2-3, with TRBD2 identical over 12 bases. Germline V lookup: CDR1 WSHSY, CDR2 SAAADI. The trim removed 4 bases at V and 6 bases at J, leaving 8 bases unmatched. The CDR3 has 16 amino acids.

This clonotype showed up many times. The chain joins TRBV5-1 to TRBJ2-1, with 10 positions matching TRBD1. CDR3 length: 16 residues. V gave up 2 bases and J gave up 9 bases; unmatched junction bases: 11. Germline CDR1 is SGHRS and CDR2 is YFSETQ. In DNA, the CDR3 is TGCGCCAGCAGCTTACCCGGGACAGGGGTTAGCGGTGAGCAGTTCTTC. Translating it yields CASSLPGTGVSGEQFF.

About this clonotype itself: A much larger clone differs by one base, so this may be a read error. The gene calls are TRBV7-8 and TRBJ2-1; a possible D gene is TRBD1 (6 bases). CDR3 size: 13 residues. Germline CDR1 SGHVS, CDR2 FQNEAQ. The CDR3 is CASGLQQGLEQFF. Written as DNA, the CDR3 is TGTGCCAGCGGCTTACAACAGGGCCTGGAGCAGTTCTTC.

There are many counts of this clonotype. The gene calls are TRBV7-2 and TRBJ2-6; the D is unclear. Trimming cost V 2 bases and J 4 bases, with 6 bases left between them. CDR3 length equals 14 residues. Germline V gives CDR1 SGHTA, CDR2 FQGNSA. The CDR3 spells CASSLSGGANVLTF. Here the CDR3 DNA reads TGTGCCAGCAGCTTATCTGGAGGGGCCAACGTCCTGACTTTC.